This T cell receptor beta chain was retrieved from a study of blood T cell repertoires in COVID-19. Overall study: Both acute and convalescent COVID-19 samples were obtained from the United States, Italy and Spain. In each case, the material was cDNA or gDNA derived from T cells, B-cell-depleted T cells, or PBMCs.

A note on this clone: A junction boundary mismatches the germline segment, possibly from a read error.

Assay used: immunoSEQ multiplex PCR; TCRdb lists only in-frame clones, some missing. This table has about 150,000 clones, around 92% appearing once. This CDR3 is 14 amino acids long. Germline loops: CDR1 SGHNT, CDR2 YYREEE (reference sequence). V and J are TRBV5-4 and TRBJ2-2; tentative D call: TRBD2 (5 bases). This sequence originates from a man aged 55 to 70 with acute or convalescent COVID-19. Source material: peripheral blood. For the CDR3, the DNA is TGTGCCAGCAGCACCATAGACAACCACCGGGGAGCTGTTTTT. Translation: CASSTIDNHRGAVF.